Below, 25 T cell receptor beta chains from the same sample are listed, as sequenced in a study of shared clonotypes between healthy human individuals. The data were produced by immunoSEQ multiplex PCR, yet TCRdb's version contains in-frame clones alone and is incomplete. The table has about 2 million clones, 85% to 95% seen once. The sample taken for sequencing was naive CD4+ T cells sorted from blood. As for subset: CD45RA+ positively selected. The receptors were gathered from a young man in good health.

The chain carries TRBV7-3 and TRBJ2-2; D is undetermined. This CDR3 has 14 residues. V shed 2 bases and J shed 1 base, with 5 bases lying between them. The V gene's germline CDR1 is SGHTA and CDR2 FQGTGA. CDR3 residues: CASSLELNTGELFF. The CDR3 DNA follows: TGTGCCAGCAGCTTAGAATTGAACACCGGGGAGCTGTTTTTT.

This clone was seen more than once but under ten times. The chain employs TRBV7-9 and TRBJ1-2; possibly TRBD1 for D (6 bases). The CDR3 spans 14 residues. V was pared by 3 bases and J by 0 bases, with 8 bases between. Germline CDR1 reads SEHNR; CDR2 reads FQNEAQ (reference sequence). The CDR3 DNA reads TGTGCCAGCAGCTTCGAGGGGGCTAACTATGGCTACACCTTC. Amino acid sequence: CASSFEGANYGYTF. Drawing the rest from reference TRBV7-9 and TRBJ1-2, the complete variable domain is DTGVSQNPRHKITKRGQNVTFRCDPISEHNRLYWYRQTLGQGPEFLTYFQNEAQLEKSRLLSDRFSAERPKGSFSTLEIQRTEQGDSAMYLCASSFEGANYGYTFGSGTRLTVV.

The chain carries TRBV4-1 and TRBJ1-2, with D possibly being TRBD1 (6 bases). Germline CDR1 reads MGHRA; CDR2 reads YSYEKL. Trimming left V 1 base short and J 4 bases short, with 16 bases between. The CDR3 covers 16 residues. The CDR3 bases are TGCGCCAGCAGCCAAGCCCGAGGGGGGCGACCCTATGGCTACACCTTC. This codes for CASSQARGGRPYGYTF.

CDR3 DNA: TGTGCCAGCAGCTTATCTTCGGGGTACACCTTC. It yields the protein CASSLSSGYTF. The J gene is TRBJ1-2, the V gene TRBV7-8, with unresolved D. The V and J ends lost 2 bases and 11 bases respectively, with 9 bases between them. This CDR3 is 11 amino acids long. Germline assignment: CDR1 SGHVS and CDR2 FQNEAQ. The full variable domain, in which reference TRBV7-8 and TRBJ1-2 provide the parts outside the CDR3, is GAGVSQSPRYKVAKRGQDVALRCDPISGHVSLFWYQQALGQGPEFLTYFQNEAQLDKSGLPSDRFFAERPEGSVSTLKIQRTQQEDSAVYLCASSLSSGYTFGSGTRLTVV.

The V call is TRBV10-3, the J call TRBJ1-1, with a weak D call TRBD1 (5 bases). Trimming removed 6 bases at V and 2 bases at J, with 13 bases between. The CDR3 sequence is 14 residues long. Germline CDR1 is ENHRY and CDR2 is SYGVKD. CDR3 region: CAIRGPGPNTEAFF. The CDR3 DNA follows: TGTGCCATCAGGGGGCCAGGGCCCAACACTGAAGCTTTCTTT.

This clone was counted a single time. This sample also contains other DNA sequences that code for the same CDR3. This chain joins TRBV11-2 and TRBJ2-1, with D perhaps TRBD2 (7 bases). Trimming took 3 bases from V and 0 from J, leaving 9 bases between them. The CDR3 runs to 15 residues. Per the germline V gene, CDR1 is SGHAT and CDR2 is FQNNGV. CDR3 protein: CASSFGGASYNEQFF. DNA of the CDR3: TGTGCCAGCAGCTTTGGGGGGGCCTCCTACAATGAGCAGTTCTTC.

This sequence joins TRBV28 and TRBJ2-7; D is ambiguous. V gave up 6 bases and J gave up 4 bases, with 10 bases separating them. CDR1 is MDHEN, CDR2 SYDVKM, per germline. The CDR3 is 12 residues long. CDR3 region: CASSPTLYEQYF. DNA of the CDR3: TGTGCCAGCAGCCCAACACTGTACGAGCAGTACTTC.

The chain joins TRBV9 to TRBJ2-2; D may correspond to TRBD1 or TRBD2 (6 bases each). Germline V CDR1 and CDR2: SGDLS, YYNGEE. The CDR3 spans 16 residues. With 4 bases removed from V and 6 bases from J, the gap between germline ends came to 19 bases. In DNA, the CDR3 is TGTGCCAGCAGCCCCCTACCGGGAGAGGGGGCCGGGGAGCTGTTTTTT. It codes for CASSPLPGEGAGELFF.

This clone has only one observation. CDR3: CASSIGTHGSYEQYF. The DNA for the CDR3 is TGTGCCAGTAGTATAGGGACCCACGGGTCCTACGAGCAGTACTTC. The chain has TRBV19 and TRBJ2-7; no definite D call. The V end lost 1 base, the J end lost 1 base, and 11 bases lay between the germline ends. CDR1 and CDR2 from the germline V gene are LNHDA and SQIVND (reference sequence). The CDR3 sequence is 15 residues long. Looking up the rest from reference TRBV19 and TRBJ2-7 gives the full variable domain: DGGITQSPKYLFRKEGQNVTLSCEQNLNHDAMYWYRQDPGQGLRLIYYSQIVNDFQKGDIAEGYSVSREKKESFPLTVTSAQKNPTAFYLCASSIGTHGSYEQYFGPGTRLTVT.

V and J are TRBV27 and TRBJ2-7; 7 bases line up with TRBD1. Germline assignment: CDR1 MNHEY and CDR2 SMNVEV (reference sequence). The CDR3 length is 13 residues. V shed 8 bases, J shed 1 base, and the junction held 5 bases outside the gene matches. The CDR3 loop is CASDRTGSYEQYF. CDR3 DNA: TGTGCCAGCGATCGGACAGGTTCCTACGAGCAGTACTTC.

The CDR3 bases are TGTGCCAGCTCACCACAGGGGGAGCTCAAACAGCAGTACTTC. It is translated as CASSPQGELKQQYF. V and J are TRBV18 and TRBJ2-7; TRBD1 might be the D (6 bases). Trimming shortened V by 1 base and J by 8 bases, and 15 bases separated the two germline ends. The length of the CDR3 is 14 residues. Looked up from germline, CDR1 is KGHSH and CDR2 is LQKENI.

The CDR3 DNA follows: TGTGCCAGCAGCTCAAGGGGGTCTGGGGCCAACGTCCTGACTTTC. This codes for CASSSRGSGANVLTF. This chain uses TRBV5-4 with TRBJ2-6; D might be TRBD1 (6 bases). Germline assignment: CDR1 SGHNT and CDR2 YYREEE (reference sequence). This CDR3 comprises 15 residues. V lost 3 bases and J lost 1, with 8 bases in between.

The chain recombines TRBV7-8 with TRBJ2-1; 9 nucleotides agree with TRBD1. This CDR3 region has 15 residues. V dropped 1 base and J dropped 8; count of bases not matched to a gene: 6. Germline V CDR1 and CDR2: SGHVS, FQNEAQ. The CDR3 bases are TGTGCCAGCAGCTTAGTTTGGACAGGGGTCCATGAGCAGTTCTTC. Amino acid sequence: CASSLVWTGVHEQFF.

For this clone: Within the sample, other DNA sequences also encode this same CDR3. The chain combines TRBV7-3 with TRBJ2-5, with D tentatively TRBD1 or TRBD2 (5 bases each). V was trimmed by 0 bases and J by 2 bases, leaving 10 bases between them. The CDR3 is made up of 15 amino acids. Germline CDR1 is SGHTA and CDR2 is FQGTGA. CDR3 DNA: TGTGCCAGCAGCTTAACGTCGGGGCCACAAGAGACCCAGTACTTC. Translation: CASSLTSGPQETQYF.

This clone was detected only once. The chain couples TRBV18 to TRBJ2-3, with 12 bases matching TRBD2. With V trimmed by 6 bases and J by 5 bases, 6 bases remained unmatched. Germline assignment: CDR1 KGHSH and CDR2 LQKENI. The CDR3 runs 15 residues. CDR3 amino acids: CASSLLAGGGDTQYF. The DNA for the CDR3 is TGTGCCAGCTCCCTACTAGCGGGGGGCGGAGATACGCAGTATTTT.

The genes are TRBV7-6 and TRBJ2-1, with 9 positions matching TRBD1. There are 15 residues in the CDR3. The germline CDR1 and CDR2 sequences are SGHVS and FNYEAQ. Trimming at V came to 2 bases and at J to 5 bases, leaving 4 bases not matched to a gene. The CDR3 loop reads CASSLRTGADNEQFF. For the CDR3, the DNA is TGTGCCAGCAGCTTACGGACAGGGGCGGACAATGAGCAGTTCTTC.

This sequence joins TRBV5-8 and TRBJ1-6; 9 bases agree with TRBD1. From germline, CDR1 is SGHTS and CDR2 YDEGEE. V lost 2 bases and J lost 5; bases outside the gene matches: 5. The CDR3 extends over 16 amino acids. DNA for the CDR3: TGTGCCAGCAGCTTCGCCTGGACAGGGGATAATTCACCCCTCCACTTT. It specifies CASSFAWTGDNSPLHF.

CDR3 bases: TGTGCCACCCGGGACTCTAGCTCCTATAATTCACCCCTCCACTTT. Translated, it gives CATRDSSSYNSPLHF. The chain couples TRBV6-5 to TRBJ1-6; possible D gene TRBD1, 5 bases. Germline values: CDR1 MNHEY, CDR2 SVGAGI. Trimming took 10 bases from V and 0 from J, leaving 13 bases between them. CDR3 length: 15 amino acids.

The CDR3 here is CASSYGGTGADTQYF. For the CDR3, the DNA is TGTGCCAGCAGTTACGGGGGGACAGGGGCTGATACGCAGTATTTT. The chain combines TRBV6-5 with TRBJ2-3; 10 bases map to TRBD1. The CDR3 loop spans 15 amino acids. The junction had 5 bases not matched to a gene; V was cut back by 2 bases and J by 6 bases. Germline V gives CDR1 MNHEY, CDR2 SVGAGI.

This clone occurred once. The V call is TRBV5-6, the J call TRBJ1-6, with D possibly TRBD1 on 5 matching bases. This CDR3 spans 15 amino acids. The V and J ends lost 0 bases and 9 bases respectively, with 13 bases between them. Per the germline V gene, CDR1 is SGHDT and CDR2 is YYEEEE. Here the CDR3 DNA reads TGTGCCAGCAGCTTGGGCCAGGGAGTAAGTTCACCCCTCCACTTT. Protein: CASSLGQGVSSPLHF.

This sequence joins TRBV6-1 and TRBJ2-6, with D possibly being TRBD1 (5 bases). The CDR3 contains 13 residues. The germline V gene has CDR1 MNHNS and CDR2 SASEGT. With 8 bases removed from V and 2 bases from J, the gap between germline ends came to 7 bases. As DNA, the CDR3 is TGTGCCAGCGGACACCCTGGGGCCAACGTCCTGACTTTC. Protein: CASGHPGANVLTF.

J is TRBJ1-5 and V is TRBV6-6, with TRBD1 as a possible D gene (6 bases). There are 15 residues in the CDR3. V dropped 6 bases and J dropped 7 bases, with 19 bases sitting between them. Germline assignment: CDR1 MNHNY and CDR2 SVGAGI (reference sequence). The CDR3 loop reads CASRPVQGTWQPQHF. CDR3 bases: TGTGCCAGCAGACCGGTCCAGGGGACTTGGCAGCCCCAGCATTTT.

The rearrangement links TRBV7-2 to TRBJ2-7; TRBD2 matches 9 bases. V lost 3 bases, J lost 1 base, and 4 bases stayed unmatched. This CDR3 has 15 residues. Germline V lookup: CDR1 SGHTA, CDR2 FQGNSA. CDR3 loop: CASSLFSGGSYEQYF. CDR3 in DNA: TGTGCCAGCAGCTTGTTCAGCGGGGGGTCCTACGAGCAGTACTTC.

V gene TRBV13 combines with J gene TRBJ2-7; 10 nucleotides align to TRBD2. After removal of 1 base from V and 5 bases from J, the junction contained 8 bases not matched to a gene. Germline V lookup: CDR1 PRHDT, CDR2 FYEKMQ (reference sequence). The CDR3 has 16 amino acids. The CDR3 bases are TGTGCCAGCAGCTTAGCTCTAGCGGGAGCCACCCACGAGCAGTACTTC. It translates to CASSLALAGATHEQYF.

Worth noting for this clone: Different DNA sequences within this sample yield the same CDR3. The gene calls are TRBV6-5 and TRBJ2-5, with D possibly being TRBD1 or TRBD2 (5 bases each). Germline CDR1 is MNHEY and CDR2 is SVGAGI. This CDR3 is 15 amino acids long. Trimming removed 0 bases at V and 1 base at J, with 9 bases between. CDR3 amino acids: CASSYSRGAQETQYF. The CDR3 DNA is TGTGCCAGCAGTTACTCTAGAGGGGCCCAAGAGACCCAGTACTTC.